This section outlines one T cell receptor beta chain sequence together with its context. What it binds is unknown. This sample stems from a study of beta chain features in type 1 diabetes. Overall study results and limits: Resolution of whether HLA type affects TCRB rearrangement was not achieved here. Moderately but significantly shorter TCRB CDR3s were found in Type 1 diabetes patients in all four CD4+ subsets.

The entirety of the isolated RNA underwent reverse transcription, so expressed TCRB transcripts were sequenced. Regulatory, naive and central memory T cell samples averaged approximately 3.8 million reads. Some clones are missing from TCRdb's copy, which holds only in-frame ones; the method was immunoSEQ multiplex PCR. The table records about 370,000 clones, around 9.6% of them present only once. Heparinised blood was drawn once per donor, averaging about 100 mL. It was via CD45RO/CCR7/CD25/CD127/CD95/CD27 that CD4+ naive, central memory, regulatory and stem cell-like memory cells were sorted. The sample taken for sequencing was central memory CD4+ T cells from blood. The TCR was taken from a man in his thirties or forties with type 1 diabetes.

The CDR3 here is CASSLEWQSNQPQHF. Written as DNA, the CDR3 is TGTGCCAGCAGCTTAGAATGGCAGAGCAATCAGCCCCAGCATTTT. The chain couples TRBV7-9 to TRBJ1-5; no definite D call. Germline lookup yields CDR1 SEHNR and CDR2 FQNEAQ (reference sequence). CDR3 length equals 15 residues. V lost 1 base, J lost 1 base, and 8 bases lay in between.